Below, 24 T cell receptor beta chains from the same sample are listed, as sequenced in a study of shared clonotypes between healthy human individuals. The protocol was immunoSEQ multiplex PCR, while the TCRdb copy is restricted to in-frame clones and leaves out a portion. The sample carries 500,000 to 550,000 clones, roughly 95% recorded once. Sequenced input: naive CD4+ T cells sorted from blood. Sample subset: CD45RA+ positively selected. The receptors come from a woman in her twenties or thirties in good health.

As concerns this clone: At the DNA level, this CDR3 is encoded by other sequences in the same sample as well. This sequence joins TRBV7-3 and TRBJ2-7, with D perhaps matching TRBD2 (6 bases). This CDR3 has 13 amino acids. V was clipped by 5 bases and J by 3 bases, with 11 bases between them. Germline V gene data show CDR1 as SGHTA and CDR2 as FQGTGA. Here the CDR3 reads CASSLNGGYEQYF. The CDR3 nucleotides read TGTGCCAGCAGCCTCAACGGGGGCTACGAGCAGTACTTC.

The chain is built from TRBV7-6 and TRBJ2-3; no clear D. This CDR3 region has 14 residues. CDR1 and CDR2 from the germline V gene are SGHVS and FNYEAQ. Trimming pared 5 bases from V and 4 bases from J, leaving 13 bases between. The CDR3 DNA reads as TGTGCCAGCAGCCGGGTATCGCGAGCAGATACGCAGTATTTT. Its translation: CASSRVSRADTQYF.

The J gene is TRBJ2-7, the V gene TRBV9; 11 nucleotides match TRBD2. CDR3 size: 16 residues. Germline V gene lookup returns CDR1 SGDLS and CDR2 YYNGEE. The junction had 6 bases not matched to a gene; V was cut back by 4 bases and J by 0 bases. Here the CDR3 reads CASSLRGLADSYEQYF. The CDR3 DNA reads as TGTGCCAGCAGCCTCCGGGGACTAGCGGACTCCTACGAGCAGTACTTC.

This chain links TRBV28 with TRBJ1-5; the match to TRBD1 covers 8 bases. The V gene's germline CDR1 is MDHEN and CDR2 SYDVKM. CDR3 length equals 14 residues. Germline trimming cut 8 bases from V and 7 bases from J; bases unmatched to any gene: 10. CDR3 coding DNA: TGTGCCAGCCAGACAGGGGTAGAAGAACAGCCCCAGCATTTT. Its translation: CASQTGVEEQPQHF.

The chain carries TRBV18 and TRBJ2-7; D ambiguous. The CDR3 covers 13 residues. Trimming took off 4 bases at V and 0 bases at J, with 7 bases between the two ends. Germline CDR1 KGHSH, CDR2 LQKENI. In DNA, the CDR3 is TGTGCCAGCTCACACGCGGTCTCCTACGAGCAGTACTTC. It encodes CASSHAVSYEQYF.

The CDR3 loop is CASTRTGNTEAFF. The CDR3 DNA follows: TGCGCCAGCACCCGGACGGGGAACACTGAAGCTTTCTTT. The rearrangement uses TRBV4-1 and TRBJ1-1; D ambiguous. V shed 7 bases and J shed 1 base, with 10 bases lying between them. Germline lookup yields CDR1 MGHRA and CDR2 YSYEKL. CDR3 length: 13 amino acids.

This rearrangement joins TRBV21-1 to TRBJ2-7; the D call TRBD1 from the table was never checked on the DNA. TRBV21-1 is classified as a pseudogene. The CDR3 is made up of 17 amino acids. This CDR3 reads CASSKLGPGTGGYEQYF. For the CDR3, the DNA is TGTGCCAGCAGCAAATTAGGTCCCGGGACAGGGGGCTACGAGCAGTACTTC.

V gene TRBV6-1 combines with J gene TRBJ2-5; a possible D gene is TRBD1 (5 bases). Germline CDR1 reads MNHNS; CDR2 reads SASEGT. Trimming stripped 0 bases from V and 3 bases from J, with 8 bases between. CDR3 size: 14 residues. In nucleotides, the CDR3 is TGTGCCAGCAGTGAAGCGAGGACAAAAGAGACCCAGTACTTC. Amino acid sequence: CASSEARTKETQYF.

The V gene is TRBV6-6, the J gene TRBJ1-6; D unresolved. Germline values: CDR1 MNHNY, CDR2 SVGAGI (reference sequence). V lost 0 bases to trimming and J lost 7 bases, with 4 bases between them. This CDR3 is built from 13 residues. CDR3: CASSYSGNSPLHF. CDR3 nucleotide sequence: TGTGCCAGCAGTTACTCGGGGAATTCACCCCTCCACTTT.

This chain uses TRBV4-2 with TRBJ2-5, with 7 bases lining up with TRBD1. The J call may be in error: the DNA end matches TRBJ2-7 better. Germline CDR1 LGHNA, CDR2 YNFKEQ. The CDR3 spans 17 residues. This CDR3 reads CASSAHQRTGPSYEQYF. In nucleotides, the CDR3 is TGTGCCAGCAGCGCACATCAAAGGACAGGACCTTCCTACGAGCAGTACTTC.

V and J are TRBV25-1 and TRBJ2-5; the D is unclear. V was pared by 2 bases and J by 4 bases, with 14 bases between. The germline gives CDR1 MGHDK, CDR2 SYGVNS. The CDR3 has 15 amino acids. The CDR3 region has the DNA TGTGCCAGCAGTGAAGGCGGCAGTTGGGGAGAGACCCAGTACTTC. It encodes CASSEGGSWGETQYF.

The gene calls are TRBV2 and TRBJ2-5; 7 bases line up with TRBD1. The CDR3 consists of 14 residues. V dropped 2 bases and J dropped 7; count of bases not matched to a gene: 7. Germline loops: CDR1 SNHLY, CDR2 FYNNEI. The DNA for the CDR3 is TGTGCCAGCAGTGAACAGGGGGTTGTCTTGACCCAGTACTTC. Protein product: CASSEQGVVLTQYF.

V gene TRBV5-6 combines with J gene TRBJ2-7; D is tentatively TRBD1 or TRBD2 (5 bases each). Between the trimmed V and J ends, which lost 1 base and 2 bases, there was a span of 19 bases. The CDR3 totals 17 residues. The germline V gene encodes CDR1 SGHDT and CDR2 YYEEEE. CDR3 DNA sequence: TGTGCCAGCAGCTTGTACCGGGGAGCCAGGGACCCCTACGAGCAGTACTTC. Protein: CASSLYRGARDPYEQYF.

V gene TRBV5-8 combines with J gene TRBJ1-1; TRBD1 is a possible D gene (5 bases). V lost 6 bases and J lost 8, with 20 bases in between. The CDR3 spans 14 residues. CDR1 SGHTS and CDR2 YDEGEE come from the germline V gene. DNA of the CDR3: TGTGCCAGCACCCATCCGGGACGGCGATACGAAGCTTTCTTT. This sequence encodes CASTHPGRRYEAFF. Based on the CDR3 plus reference TRBV5-8 and TRBJ1-1, the full variable domain is EAGVTQSPTHLIKTRGQQATLRCSPISGHTSVYWYQQALGLGLQFLLWYDEGEERNRGNFPPRFSGRQFPNYSSELNVNALELEDSALYLCASTHPGRRYEAFFGQGTRLTVV.

The gene calls are TRBV5-1 and TRBJ2-7, with 10 bases aligning to TRBD2. The CDR3 has 15 amino acids. Germline V gene data show CDR1 as SGHRS and CDR2 as YFSETQ. V lost 2 bases, J lost 2 bases, and 4 bases stayed unmatched. The CDR3 DNA sequence: TGCGCCAGCAGCTTTCTAGCGGGAGTAACCTACGAGCAGTACTTC. It yields the protein CASSFLAGVTYEQYF.

This clone was seen once. The chain recombines TRBV27 with TRBJ2-6, with D possibly matching TRBD1 (6 bases). This CDR3 comprises 17 residues. CDR1 is MNHEY and CDR2 is SMNVEV in the germline V gene (reference sequence). The V and J ends lost 5 bases and 0 bases respectively, with 14 bases between them. Here the CDR3 reads CASSPGHLSSGANVLTF. The DNA of the CDR3 is TGTGCCAGCAGTCCGGGACACCTTAGCTCTGGGGCCAACGTCCTGACTTTC.

The gene calls are TRBV7-6 and TRBJ2-7, with TRBD1 matching over 11 bases. The CDR3 contains 15 residues. Germline-derived CDR1 and CDR2 are SGHVS and FNYEAQ. V lost 2 bases and J lost 3; bases outside the gene matches: 3. As DNA, the CDR3 is TGTGCCAGCAGCTTATCAGGGACAGGGGGCTACGAGCAGTACTTC. Translated: CASSLSGTGGYEQYF.

The rearrangement links TRBV2 to TRBJ2-5; the D gene is possibly TRBD1 (7 bases). This CDR3 is 17 amino acids long. Germline V CDR1 and CDR2: SNHLY, FYNNEI. With 0 bases removed from V and 3 bases from J, the gap between germline ends came to 17 bases. The CDR3 region has the DNA TGTGCCAGCAGTGAAGCCGAAGTTCGGGGGACAGAAGAGACCCAGTACTTC. Residues: CASSEAEVRGTEETQYF.

The V and J genes are TRBV2 and TRBJ1-1; D unresolved. Germline loops: CDR1 SNHLY, CDR2 FYNNEI. CDR3 length: 14 residues. Deletions cut 4 bases from V and 0 bases from J, with 9 bases between. The CDR3 protein is CASSAQSMNTEAFF. Here the CDR3 DNA reads TGTGCCAGCAGTGCCCAATCGATGAACACTGAAGCTTTCTTT.

The V and J genes are TRBV7-9 and TRBJ1-2; D uncertain. The CDR3 is made up of 17 amino acids. Germline V gene sequence: CDR1 SEHNR, CDR2 FQNEAQ (reference sequence). Trimming removed 5 bases at V and 0 bases at J, with 19 bases between. The chain's CDR3 is CASSQAPGSLANYGYTF. In DNA, the CDR3 is TGTGCCAGCAGCCAAGCTCCCGGGAGCCTGGCTAACTATGGCTACACCTTC.

The chain recombines TRBV28 with TRBJ2-7; no reliable D call. This CDR3 has 14 amino acids. V lost 1 base and J lost 2, with 9 bases in between. Germline CDR1 reads MDHEN; CDR2 reads SYDVKM. As DNA, the CDR3 is TGTGCCAGCAGTTTATCGCAGAGAGCCTACGAGCAGTACTTC. Translated, it gives CASSLSQRAYEQYF.

The chain is built from TRBV7-8 and TRBJ2-2; D remains ambiguous. The V end lost 5 bases, the J end lost 9 bases, and 22 bases lay between the germline ends. Looked up from germline, CDR1 is SGHVS and CDR2 is FQNEAQ. The CDR3 contains 16 residues. CDR3 sequence: CASSLGRSPFRRELFF. The CDR3 bases are TGTGCCAGCAGCCTCGGACGGAGTCCCTTTAGGAGGGAGCTGTTTTTT.

The V gene is TRBV2, the J gene TRBJ2-1; D remains ambiguous. Germline assignment: CDR1 SNHLY and CDR2 FYNNEI. Trimming took off 8 bases at V and 4 bases at J, with 12 bases between the two ends. The CDR3 extends over 13 amino acids. DNA of the CDR3: TGTGCCAGCCAACCCGGCGGATACAATGAGCAGTTCTTC. Translation gives CASQPGGYNEQFF.

The chain is built from TRBV7-2 and TRBJ2-7, with 9 nucleotides matching TRBD2. From germline, CDR1 is SGHTA and CDR2 FQGNSA. The junction had 7 bases not matched to a gene; V was cut back by 0 bases and J by 4 bases. This CDR3 contains 16 residues. The CDR3 reads CASSLAAASGTYEQYF. The CDR3 DNA reads TGTGCCAGCAGCTTAGCGGCAGCTAGCGGGACGTACGAGCAGTACTTC.